This TCR beta chain was documented in a study of cytomegalovirus exposure and HLA in healthy donors (TCRdb year 2017). Background for the entire study: An earlier analysis of about 530 of the donors reported 276 Gb of sequence data and around 120 million unique TCR beta sequences obtained from some 200 million T cells. Roughly 300 gigabases of sequencing data and 70 million to 100 million unique TCR sequences made up an early release that covered about 640 HLA-typed donors. The genetic ancestry cluster associated with self-reported Caucasian donors included about 81% of the roughly 410 genotyped donors. The study aimed to test whether signatures of past pathogen exposure could be identified by cataloging public T cell receptors. The study used immunosequencing to profile the T cell repertoires of about 670 subjects and linked those repertoires to cytomegalovirus serostatus. A separate validation cohort of roughly 120 different subjects was used in addition to the 666-subject first cohort. The study combined high-throughput TCR immunosequencing, statistical association of individual TCRs with disease status, and machine learning to predict cytomegalovirus infection status. In a later analysis, previously published TCR beta repertoires from 666 donors were re-analyzed and high-resolution HLA genotyping was added so that TCR occurrence patterns could be studied. In the later analysis, no new phenotypic data were used to find candidate immune exposures; instead, reliance was placed on TCR beta sequences and their occurrence across donors. In an earlier analysis of 500 to 650 of the donors, high-throughput TCR beta sequencing was used to judge whether each TCR beta V gene segment behaved as functional or pseudogenic. Alongside the repertoire data, information on donor age, sex, ethnicity and CMV serostatus was compiled. In a later genetic analysis, genome-wide SNP genotypes for about 55% of the roughly 700 donors were used, and that subset was treated as a discovery cohort. Every repertoire in the discovery cohort had been generated on one and the same sequencing platform. HLA typing covered class I and class II loci at four-digit resolution. Typing coverage varied by locus: roughly 620-640 donors for A, B, C, DRB1 and DQB1; roughly 560 for DQA1; around 570 for DPA1; fewer than 480 for DPB1. Four or five DR-DQ haplotypes were handled as single units for association and clustering because linkage in the cohort was strong. On average, 235,054 unique TCR beta nucleotide sequences were sequenced per donor among about 400 genotyped donors of the cohort, with around 19% of those sequences being non-productive. General study outcomes and caveats: Strong co-occurrence of HLA alleles, especially DR and DQ, made assigning TCR associations to individual alleles difficult. In a later analysis, the rate of TCR association differed among HLA loci, with DRB1 alleles having the most associated TCRs and HLA-C alleles having the fewest. Some IMGT-functional V segments, including TRBV6-2 and TRBV6-3, could not be told apart with the 87-base-pair reads, so those segments were excluded. A later analysis found that HLA-associated TCR beta chains were more clonally expanded and had lower generation probabilities than equally common non-associated chains. A total of 164 TCR beta chains were listed by the study as associated with cytomegalovirus. Linkage disequilibrium might explain the correlated functional status among segregating V segments, but an unknown experimental factor could not be excluded. The classifier was reported to diagnose cytomegalovirus status with high specificity and sensitivity in both the original and validation cohorts. Three of the identified cytomegalovirus-associated TCR beta chains were confirmed in vitro to be specific for cytomegalovirus antigens. Immune exposure information for the cohort was limited to CMV serostatus. Only TCR beta chains were sequenced in this cohort, and the absence of alpha or paired-chain data limited detectable features. In a later analysis, some 18,000 TCR beta sequences were associated with specific HLA alleles at a false discovery rate of 0.05. In a later genetic analysis, a missense DCLRE1C variant was associated with V-gene and J-gene trimming of TCR beta chains, and the association was replicated in an independent cohort. According to a later genetic analysis, donors in an Asian-associated ancestry cluster had fewer N-insertions in productive TCRs than the roughly 700-donor mean. Most TCR sequences were seen in very few donors, while some public TCRs were found in many individuals. Most CMV-associated TCR beta chains appeared to be HLA-restricted in a later analysis, and the HLA associations seemed to be driven largely by CMV exposure. In a later analysis, several top co-occurrence clusters were reported to appear linked to parvovirus B19, influenza, CMV and Epstein-Barr virus. In an earlier analysis of about 550 of the donors, most TCR beta V segments were observed in productive rearrangements about 87% or about 30% of the time, broadly matching IMGT annotations. A cluster of highly shared sequence variants was judged likely to be a technical artifact of the sequencing pipeline. Roughly 17 rarely observed V segments, including chromosome 9 orphons, were excluded from the earlier analysis of approximately 500 of the donors because counts were too low. Roughly uniform sequencing depth across donors was assumed in presence/absence analyses, although this assumption may not hold. A further reported finding was that TCR beta sequences accurately predicted the HLA-A and HLA-B alleles for most subjects in the first cohort. It was suggested by the authors that the approach could potentially be generalized to other disease states and immunological phenotypes. Because HLA typing was unavailable for some donors at each locus, only the typed subset was used in association tests.

Library method: the immunoSEQ multiplex PCR assay. A mixture of 60 forward primers for TCR Vbeta segments and 13 reverse primers for TCR Jbeta segments was used in the multiplex PCR. A multiplex PCR assay on genomic DNA amplified the CDR3 region of rearranged TCR beta genes. The amplified TCR beta libraries were sequenced on the Illumina HiSeq System as 87-base-pair reads. The authors' pipeline ran thus. In a later analysis, roughly 80 million unique TCR beta chains were counted across the approximately 640 repertoires, and approximately 11 million of these chains were shared by at least two donors. A nearest-neighbor algorithm error-corrected the raw reads and collapsed the reads into unique sequences, merging closely related sequences to remove PCR and sequencing errors. Alignment of CDR3 sequences to IMGT reference sequences was used to assign V, D and J gene segments. For a sequence to be retained, a match of at least six nucleotides was required to both a V gene segment and a J gene segment. Rearrangements were classified as productive when the CDR3 lacked stop codons and remained in frame with V and J, and all other rearrangements were classified as non-productive. Following IMGT convention, CDR3 was defined as the stretch from the second conserved V-encoded cysteine up to the conserved J-encoded phenylalanine. In an earlier analysis of approximately 500 of the donors, sequences lacking an unambiguous match to a single V gene segment were excluded. In an earlier analysis of approximately 590 of the donors, V segments were called functional above 56.7% productive rearrangements and were called segregating when the between-donor standard deviation exceeded 5%. A statistical classification framework was developed to diagnose cytomegalovirus status using the catalog of TCR beta chain sequences. A later analysis assigned V and J genes by comparing TCR nucleotide sequences with IMGT/GENE-DB human TR gene sequences. The TCRdist pipeline was used in a later analysis to assign CDR3 sequences and most-parsimonious VDJ recombination scenarios. In a later analysis, every TCR beta chain was defined by the combination of its CDR3 amino acid sequence and its V-gene family, and reads without a unique V-gene family were dropped. As a way to deal with suspected cross-contamination and a sequencing artifact, a later analysis dropped 500 to 700 nucleotide sequences that were highly shared and had low generation probability. For each public chain, a later analysis derived a clonal expansion index from normalized ranks of inferred template counts within each repertoire. Generation probabilities in a later analysis came from a VDJ recombination model fitted to out-of-frame rearrangements, and those results were checked against IGoR. A later analysis scored TCR-TCR, TCR-HLA and TCR-CMV co-occurrence with hypergeometric tests, applying a repertoire-size bias correction to TCR pairs. In a later analysis, false discovery rates were estimated by permuting HLA or CMV assignments 20 times. In a later analysis, co-occurring TCRs were grouped using DBSCAN, and TCRdist sequence similarity was added for clustering within HLA-allele-positive subsets. For co-occurrence clustering, repertoires with fewer than 30,000 or more than 120,000 public chains were excluded, along with five or six repertoires with anomalous nucleotide sharing. As stored in TCRdb, this immuneACCESS dataset retains in-frame rearrangements with V and J assigned. A fraction of the clones does not appear; measured against another copy, unresolved V genes explain less than half of the discrepancy, and the remainder lacks a known reason. The V and J calls and the clone size are those of that table, but D and trimming were determined from the DNA. This sample lists 150,000 to 200,000 clones; over 60% were detected once. The ten most abundant clones make up just under 6.5% of the sample.

From the germline V gene, CDR1 is MGHRA and CDR2 is YSYEKL. CDR3 length: 15 amino acids, cysteine to phenylalanine. The CDR3 DNA has 45 bases and is translated from base 1. V ends up 0 bases short and J 1 base short, with an unmatched junction base count of 2. The cohort comprised under 700 healthy bone marrow donors. All cohort members were sampled while nominally healthy, although unrecorded immune exposures were likely present. The donor tested CMV seropositive, placing the donor among the roughly 270 seropositive members of the cohort. Each donor provided a peripheral blood sample, and peripheral blood mononuclear cells were used for TCR beta sequencing. The Qiagen DNeasy Blood Extraction Kit was used to extract genomic DNA from the blood cell samples. Worth noting for this clone: This receptor's antigen is unknown. No base-level quality is on record; no much larger clone is a single base apart.

This TCR came from a man aged 40-50 years in good health and CMV-seropositive. Source material: PBMCs. The receptor chain draws on TRBV4-1 and TRBJ2-5; 7 nucleotides in the junction match TRBD2. The nucleotide sequence is given as TGCGCCAGCAGCCAAGATGGGACTACCCAAGAGACCCAGTACTTC. Its product reads: CASSQDGTTQETQYF.